The 16 T cell receptor beta chains in this list originate from one sample, sequenced in a study of radiotherapy plus CTLA-4 blockade in lung cancer. Using immunoSEQ multiplex PCR, the repertoire was profiled, and TCRdb retains in-frame clones only, with some absent. The table has around 20,000 clones, more than 70% seen once. This material consisted of peripheral blood, taken from a patient treated with radiotherapy plus ipilimumab. The receptors originated from a human donor with non-small cell lung cancer whose response to radiotherapy plus ipilimumab could not be evaluated.

V and J are TRBV5-1 and TRBJ2-5, with D possibly TRBD2 on 6 matching bases. In germline, CDR1 is SGHRS, CDR2 YFSETQ. V gave up 0 bases and J gave up 2 bases, with 14 bases separating them. CDR3 length equals 16 residues. The CDR3 spells CASSLDPNGGQETQYF. The CDR3 DNA is TGCGCCAGCAGCTTGGATCCCAATGGGGGGCAAGAGACCCAGTACTTC.

The chain recombines TRBV4-1 with TRBJ2-7, with TRBD2 matching 12 bases. Germline V gene sequence: CDR1 MGHRA, CDR2 YSYEKL. The V segment lost 2 bases and the J segment 4 bases; nucleotides outside the gene matches: 3. The CDR3 has 15 residues. The CDR3 region has the DNA TGCGCCAGCAGCCAACTAGCGGGAGGGGCATACGAGCAGTACTTC. This gives the protein CASSQLAGGAYEQYF.

This chain uses TRBV11-2 with TRBJ2-3, with D maybe TRBD2 (6 bases). There are 17 residues in the CDR3. CDR1 is SGHAT and CDR2 is FQNNGV in the germline V gene. The V end was cut by 1 base, the J end by 3 bases, with 17 bases between. In DNA, the CDR3 is TGTGCCAGCAGCTTAGTTACGAGGAGTGGAGGGACAGATACGCAGTATTTT. Its protein product is CASSLVTRSGGTDTQYF. Supplemented by reference TRBV11-2 and TRBJ2-3, the full variable domain reads EAGVAQSPRYKIIEKRQSVAFWCNPISGHATLYWYQQILGQGPKLLIQFQNNGVVDDSQLPKDRFSAERLKGVDSTLKIQPAKLEDSAVYLCASSLVTRSGGTDTQYFGPGTRLTVL.

V gene TRBV27 combines with J gene TRBJ2-5; D is possibly TRBD2 (6 bases). Judging by the DNA end, TRBJ2-7 fits better; the J call may be wrong. Germline CDR1 MNHEY, CDR2 SMNVEV (reference sequence). This CDR3 contains 18 residues. The chain's CDR3 is CASSLVAPGTFSSYEQYF. CDR3 sequence (DNA): TGTGCCAGCAGTTTAGTGGCCCCCGGGACTTTCAGCTCCTACGAGCAGTACTTC.

The chain carries TRBV7-6 and TRBJ1-6, with D possibly being TRBD1 (5 bases). CDR1 SGHVS and CDR2 FNYEAQ come from the germline V gene. The V and J ends lost 5 bases and 11 bases respectively, with 28 bases between them. The CDR3 is 18 amino acids. CDR3 loop: CASSPGPPQGSRVPPLHF. The DNA of the CDR3 is TGTGCCAGCAGCCCAGGGCCCCCCCAGGGCTCTCGGGTGCCACCCCTCCACTTT.

This chain uses TRBV7-2 with TRBJ1-5, with D perhaps TRBD1 (5 bases). The V gene's germline CDR1 is SGHTA and CDR2 FQGNSA. Deletions cut 3 bases from V and 7 bases from J, with 13 bases between. The CDR3 totals 14 residues. CDR3 DNA sequence: TGTGCCAGCAGCTTTATAGGGGCGGGGCAGCCCCAGCATTTT. As protein: CASSFIGAGQPQHF.

The chain has TRBV10-1 and TRBJ2-7, with 14 positions matching TRBD2. Germline CDR1 WNHNN, CDR2 SYGVQD (reference sequence). Losses at the gene ends were 6 bases for V and 4 bases for J; bases not matched to a gene: 5. The CDR3 totals 15 residues. The CDR3 loop reads CASSHGTSGSYEQYF. CDR3 nucleotides: TGCGCCAGCAGCCACGGGACTAGCGGGAGTTACGAGCAGTACTTC.

V usage is TRBV2 and J usage is TRBJ1-2; 7 bases align to TRBD1. Germline lookup yields CDR1 SNHLY and CDR2 FYNNEI. The CDR3 totals 15 residues. The V and J ends lost 6 bases and 5 bases, in that order; junction bases with no gene match: 12. CDR3 region: CASSSTDRELYGYTF. In DNA, the CDR3 is TGTGCCAGCAGCTCCACCGACAGGGAGTTGTATGGCTACACCTTC.

The J gene is TRBJ1-4, the V gene TRBV5-1, with D possibly TRBD1 on 6 matching bases. The germline V gene has CDR1 SGHRS and CDR2 YFSETQ. V was pared by 4 bases and J by 8 bases, with 15 bases between. The CDR3 has 14 residues. CDR3 DNA: TGCGCCAGCAGCAGGAGCCCGGGGGGCGAAAAACTGTTTTTT. The encoded protein is CASSRSPGGEKLFF.

This chain uses TRBV5-1 with TRBJ2-3, with D possibly TRBD1 on 5 matching bases. Trimming stripped 4 bases from V and 1 base from J, with 10 bases between. The germline CDR1 and CDR2 sequences are SGHRS and YFSETQ. The CDR3 contains 14 residues. The CDR3 is CASSTVGGTDTQYF. As DNA, the CDR3 is TGCGCCAGCAGCACAGTAGGGGGCACAGATACGCAGTATTTT.

The chain joins TRBV19 to TRBJ1-5; 8 bases fit TRBD1. CDR1 and CDR2 (germline): LNHDA, SQIVND (reference sequence). After removal of 5 bases from V and 3 bases from J, the junction contained 9 bases not matched to a gene. This CDR3 comprises 16 residues. The CDR3 loop is CASSGTGDSDNQPQHF. CDR3 coding DNA: TGTGCCAGTAGTGGGACAGGTGATTCGGACAATCAGCCCCAGCATTTT.

The V and J genes are TRBV28 and TRBJ2-1, with D possibly matching TRBD2 (5 bases). The CDR3 is 13 amino acids. V lost 4 bases and J 4 bases, leaving 8 bases between the germline ends. Looked up from germline, CDR1 is MDHEN and CDR2 is SYDVKM. The DNA for the CDR3 is TGTGCCAGCAGTTACGGGGTTTACAATGAGCAGTTCTTC. Residues: CASSYGVYNEQFF.

V is TRBV5-5 and J is TRBJ2-1; 7 nucleotides align to TRBD1. CDR1 and CDR2 (germline): SGHKS, YYEKEE (reference sequence). Unmatched junction bases numbered 7, after V lost 4 bases and J lost 0 bases. The CDR3 runs 16 residues. CDR3 coding DNA: TGTGCCAGCAGCAACCTACAGGGGAGCTCCTACAATGAGCAGTTCTTC. Amino acid sequence: CASSNLQGSSYNEQFF.

This chain uses TRBV2 with TRBJ2-1; D is uncertain. Looked up from germline, CDR1 is SNHLY and CDR2 is FYNNEI. The CDR3 is 13 amino acids. With 4 bases removed from V and 7 bases from J, the gap between germline ends came to 11 bases. The CDR3, as DNA: TGTGCCAGCAGTGCCTTAGTGTGGAATGAGCAGTTCTTC. Protein sequence: CASSALVWNEQFF. The full variable domain, in which reference TRBV2 and TRBJ2-1 provide the parts outside the CDR3, is EPEVTQTPSHQVTQMGQEVILRCVPISNHLYFYWYRQILGQKVEFLVSFYNNEISEKSEIFDDQFSVERPDGSNFTLKIRSTKLEDSAMYFCASSALVWNEQFFGPGTRLTVL.

The chain couples TRBV5-1 to TRBJ1-3, with D possibly being TRBD1 (5 bases). The CDR3 contains 17 residues. Trimming removed 0 bases at V and 0 bases at J, with 13 bases between. The V gene's germline CDR1 is SGHRS and CDR2 YFSETQ. CDR3 residues: CASSLVSVGGSGNTIYF. The CDR3, as DNA: TGCGCCAGCAGCTTGGTGTCCGTCGGGGGCTCTGGAAACACCATATATTTT.

The rearrangement links TRBV4-3 to TRBJ2-7; a weak D match, TRBD1 (6 bases). Per germline, CDR1 LGHNA and CDR2 YSLEER. The V gene lost 0 bases and the J gene lost 1 base, with 13 bases spanning the gap. The CDR3 consists of 16 residues. CDR3 in amino acids: CASSQDRTDGSYEQYF. CDR3 sequence (DNA): TGCGCCAGCAGCCAAGATAGGACAGATGGATCCTACGAGCAGTACTTC.